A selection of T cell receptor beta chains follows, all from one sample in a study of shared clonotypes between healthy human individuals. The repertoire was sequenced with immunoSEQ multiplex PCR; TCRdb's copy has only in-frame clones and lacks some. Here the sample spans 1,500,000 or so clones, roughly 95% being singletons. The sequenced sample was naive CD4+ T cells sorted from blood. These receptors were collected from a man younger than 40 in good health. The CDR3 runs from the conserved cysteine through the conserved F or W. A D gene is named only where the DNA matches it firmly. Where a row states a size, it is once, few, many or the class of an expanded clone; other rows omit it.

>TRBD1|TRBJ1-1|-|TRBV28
TGTGCCAGCAGGACTCCCGGACAGGGGGCCGCTGAAGCTTTCTTT
CASRTPGQGAAEAFF
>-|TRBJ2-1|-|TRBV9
TGTGCCAGTGGTACGGGGGTTACATACAATGAGCAGTTCTTC
CASGTGVTYNEQFF
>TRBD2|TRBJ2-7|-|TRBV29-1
TGCAGCGTCAGACCTAGCGGGAGCTCGGAGCAGTACTTC
CSVRPSGSSEQYF
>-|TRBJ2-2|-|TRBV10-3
TGTGCCATCAGCGGGACTCAGACCGGGGAGCTGTTTTTT
CAISGTQTGELFF
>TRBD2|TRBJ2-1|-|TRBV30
TGTGCCTGGGTCCGTGGACTAGCGGGACTCGACTCCTACAATGAGCAGTTCTTC
CAWVRGLAGLDSYNEQFF
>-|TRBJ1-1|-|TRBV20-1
TGCAGTGCAGGATTGAACACTGAAGCTTTCTTT
CSAGLNTEAFF
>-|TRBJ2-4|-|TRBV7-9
TGTGCCAGCAGCCAACAGCTAGCCAAAAACATTCAGTACTTC
CASSQQLAKNIQYF
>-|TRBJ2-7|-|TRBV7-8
TGTGCCAGCAGCCCCGCTGGGGGCGACGAGCAGTACTTC
CASSPAGGDEQYF
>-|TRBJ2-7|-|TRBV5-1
TGCGCCAGCAGCGGCAGAGAACGGTACGTCCCCTACGAGCAGTACTTC
CASSGRERYVPYEQYF
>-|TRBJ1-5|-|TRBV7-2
TGTGCCAGCAGTCCCGCGGCAGGGGATCAGCCCCAGCATTTT
CASSPAAGDQPQHF
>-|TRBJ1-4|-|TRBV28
TGTGCCAGCAGTTTAGACAGACCTCACGGAGGACTGTTTTTT
CASSLDRPHGGLFF
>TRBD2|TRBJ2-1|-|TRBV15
TGTGCCACCAGCAGGGGGACTAGCCCTAATGAGCAGTTCTTC
CATSRGTSPNEQFF
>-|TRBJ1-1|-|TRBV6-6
TGTGCCAGCACCCTAGAGTCGGTCACTGAAGCTTTCTTT
CASTLESVTEAFF
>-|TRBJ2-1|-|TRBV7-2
TGTGCCAGCAGCTTAGCTCCCCGGGGTGGGGAGCAGTTCTTC
CASSLAPRGGEQFF
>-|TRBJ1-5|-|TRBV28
TGTGCCAGCAGGGAGAGGGGGTTGGGCAATCAGCCCCAGCATTTT
CASRERGLGNQPQHF
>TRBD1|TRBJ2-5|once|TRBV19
TGTGCCAGTAGTACCTCCCTCCGGGACAGGGTTAGAGAGACCCAGTACTTC
CASSTSLRDRVRETQYF
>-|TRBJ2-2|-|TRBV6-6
TGTGCCAGCAGCCGGGTGGGCACCGGGGAGCTGTTTTTT
CASSRVGTGELFF
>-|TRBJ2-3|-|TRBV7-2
TGTGCCAGCAGCACCTCGGTAGCCTCAGCAGATACGCAGTATTTT
CASSTSVASADTQYF
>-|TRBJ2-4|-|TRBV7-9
TGTGCCAGCAGCTTCATCGGCATGGATGGCAAAAACATTCAGTACTTC
CASSFIGMDGKNIQYF
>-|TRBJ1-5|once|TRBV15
TGTGCCACCAGTGGTGGGGGGTGGGGGCCCCAGCATTTT
CATSGGGWGPQHF
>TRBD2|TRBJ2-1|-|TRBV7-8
TGTGCCAGCAGCTTCTACCTTCCGGGACTAGCGGGAGGGGAGCAGTTCTTC
CASSFYLPGLAGGEQFF
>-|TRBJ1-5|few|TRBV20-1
TGCACCGCAGGAGCCAATCAGCCCCAGCATTTT
CTAGANQPQHF
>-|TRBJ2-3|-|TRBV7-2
TGTGCCAGCAGCTTATACAGGAGGGGGACAGATACGCAGTATTTT
CASSLYRRGTDTQYF
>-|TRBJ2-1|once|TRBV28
TGTGCCAGCTGCAGGGGACTTAGGAATGAGCAGTTCTTC
CASCRGLRNEQFF